Each of the 32 T cell receptor beta chains below was sequenced from the same sample in a study of CD8 T cells in Susac syndrome. It was with random hexamers that roughly 0.45 to 1 ug RNA was reverse transcribed. MiXCR, run by TCRdb on the immunoSEQ multiplex PCR reads, gives a single entry per CDR3 protein. The table has under 110,000 distinct CDR3 sequences, roughly 95% seen once. The sequenced sample consisted of CD8+ T cells from PBMCs. The receptor source for this set is a human donor with Susac syndrome.

The chain is built from TRBV6-5 and TRBJ2-1; D not resolved. The germline V gene has CDR1 MNHEY and CDR2 SVGAGI. V lost 0 bases and J lost 9, with 3 bases in between. The CDR3 runs 11 residues. The CDR3: CASSYSGEQFF. CDR3 sequence (DNA): TGTGCCAGCAGTTACTCCGGTGAGCAGTTCTTC.

The J gene is TRBJ2-3, the V gene TRBV11-2, with a weak D call TRBD2 (5 bases). Trimming cost V 5 bases and J 1 base, with 16 bases left between them. The CDR3 spans 16 residues. Per the germline V gene, CDR1 is SGHAT and CDR2 is FQNNGV. The CDR3: CASSLYGRSGTDTQYF. The CDR3 DNA follows: TGTGCCAGCAGCCTGTATGGTCGTAGCGGCACAGATACGCAGTATTTT. The full variable domain, in which reference TRBV11-2 and TRBJ2-3 provide the parts outside the CDR3, is EAGVAQSPRYKIIEKRQSVAFWCNPISGHATLYWYQQILGQGPKLLIQFQNNGVVDDSQLPKDRFSAERLKGVDSTLKIQPAKLEDSAVYLCASSLYGRSGTDTQYFGPGTRLTVL.

The chain has TRBV2 and TRBJ2-3; D is ambiguous. CDR3 length: 14 residues. The V end was cut by 3 bases, the J end by 2 bases, with 9 bases between. Germline V gene data show CDR1 as SNHLY and CDR2 as FYNNEI. The CDR3: CASSDGVSTDTQYF. In DNA form, the CDR3 reads TGTGCCAGCAGTGATGGGGTCTCCACAGATACGCAGTATTTT.

V gene TRBV3-1 combines with J gene TRBJ1-1, with no clear D. V lost 3 bases to trimming and J lost 0 bases, with 11 bases between them. Germline loops: CDR1 LGHDT, CDR2 YNNKEL (reference sequence). The CDR3 is 15 residues long. CDR3 protein: CASSQTGRLNTEAFF. The CDR3 DNA is TGTGCCAGCAGCCAGACGGGTAGGTTGAACACTGAAGCTTTCTTT.

This sequence joins TRBV12-3 or TRBV12-4 and TRBJ1-6; D ambiguous. Trimming cost V 2 bases and J 10 bases, with 12 bases left between them. The CDR3 is 14 residues long. The chain's CDR3 is CASSLLAGESPLHF. The CDR3 DNA reads as TGTGCCAGCAGTTTATTGGCAGGTGAATCACCCCTCCACTTT.

DNA for the CDR3: TGTGCCAGCAGACCCCAGGGTGACACTGAAGCTTTCTTT. Its protein product is CASRPQGDTEAFF. The chain combines TRBV7-9 with TRBJ1-1; possible D gene TRBD1, 5 bases. V gave up 6 bases and J gave up 3 bases, with 11 bases separating them. The CDR3 totals 13 residues. Germline CDR1 is SEHNR and CDR2 is FQNEAQ (reference sequence).

The chain links TRBV13 to TRBJ2-5; 7 nucleotides agree with TRBD1. This CDR3 region has 13 residues. Germline trimming cut 5 bases from V and 5 bases from J; bases unmatched to any gene: 5. CDR1 and CDR2 (germline): PRHDT, FYEKMQ (reference sequence). The CDR3 DNA reads TGTGCCAGCAGCCTCGAGGGGGCCGAGACCCAGTACTTC. It encodes CASSLEGAETQYF.

In its sample, this clonotype was seen once. The chain has TRBV7-9 and TRBJ1-2, with 7 bases fitting TRBD1. The CDR3 runs to 17 residues. J gave up 3 bases and V 1 base, and 11 bases lay outside the gene matches. Germline CDR1 SEHNR, CDR2 FQNEAQ (reference sequence). The CDR3 sequence is CASSLVSWDSLHYGYTF. CDR3 nucleotide sequence: TGTGCCAGCAGCTTAGTTAGTTGGGACAGCCTTCACTATGGCTACACCTTC. The variable domain in full, completed from reference TRBV7-9 and TRBJ1-2, reads DTGVSQNPRHKITKRGQNVTFRCDPISEHNRLYWYRQTLGQGPEFLTYFQNEAQLEKSRLLSDRFSAERPKGSFSTLEIQRTEQGDSAMYLCASSLVSWDSLHYGYTFGSGTRLTVV.

V is TRBV15 and J is TRBJ2-5, with TRBD1 identical over 7 bases. The CDR3 is 15 residues long. V trimming: 5 bases; J trimming: 5 bases; junction bases outside the gene matches: 11. Germline lookup yields CDR1 LNHNV and CDR2 YYDKDF (reference sequence). The CDR3 is CATSSRDRGRETQYF. The CDR3 DNA sequence: TGTGCCACCAGCTCCCGGGACAGAGGGCGGGAGACCCAGTACTTC.

V gene TRBV5-4 combines with J gene TRBJ2-5, with D maybe TRBD2 (6 bases). The germline CDR1 and CDR2 sequences are SGHNT and YYREEE (reference sequence). Trimming pared 3 bases from V and 0 bases from J, leaving 9 bases between. CDR3 length: 14 amino acids. Here the CDR3 reads CASSSIADQETQYF. As DNA, the CDR3 is TGTGCCAGCAGCTCGATAGCGGACCAAGAGACCCAGTACTTC.

This chain joins TRBV4-3 and TRBJ1-2; maybe TRBD1 (6 bases). CDR3 length equals 15 residues. Germline V gives CDR1 LGHNA, CDR2 YSLEER. Trimming took off 0 bases at V and 6 bases at J, with 14 bases between the two ends. The CDR3 region has the DNA TGCGCCAGCAGCCAAGAATGGGGGGCGCAGGATGGCTACACCTTC. Translation: CASSQEWGAQDGYTF.

The chain links TRBV11-2 to TRBJ2-1; 9 nucleotides line up with TRBD1. The CDR3 contains 15 residues. In germline, CDR1 is SGHAT, CDR2 FQNNGV. Unmatched junction bases numbered 1, after V lost 2 bases and J lost 2 bases. For the CDR3, the DNA is TGTGCCAGCAGCTTAAGGGACAGGGCCTACAATGAGCAGTTCTTC. The encoded protein is CASSLRDRAYNEQFF.

The V call is TRBV10-3, the J call TRBJ2-2, with 10 bases aligning to TRBD1. Germline trimming cut 5 bases from V and 0 bases from J; bases unmatched to any gene: 9. The CDR3 is 18 residues long. In germline, CDR1 is ENHRY, CDR2 SYGVKD. CDR3 in amino acids: CAISRDRGRGSNTGELFF. CDR3 sequence (DNA): TGTGCCATCAGTCGGGACAGGGGTAGGGGGTCGAACACCGGGGAGCTGTTTTTT.

The chain recombines TRBV7-3 with TRBJ1-5; D is unresolved. Trimming took off 5 bases at V and 6 bases at J, with 11 bases between the two ends. Germline V gene sequence: CDR1 SGHTA, CDR2 FQGTGA. The length of the CDR3 is 13 residues. The DNA for the CDR3 is TGTGCCAGCAGCCTCATGAGGGTTCAGCCCCAGCATTTT. It encodes CASSLMRVQPQHF.

The DNA of the CDR3 is TGTGCCAGCAGCTTTACAGGTAGCCTCTACAATGAGCAGTTCTTC. This sequence encodes CASSFTGSLYNEQFF. This rearrangement joins TRBV14 to TRBJ2-1, with TRBD1 as a possible D gene (5 bases). The CDR3 covers 15 residues. Germline V gene lookup returns CDR1 SGHDN and CDR2 FVKESK. Trimming removed 5 bases at V and 3 bases at J, with 14 bases between. Variable domain in full (rest from reference TRBV14 and TRBJ2-1): EAGVTQFPSHSVIEKGQTVTLRCDPISGHDNLYWYRRVMGKEIKFLLHFVKESKQDESGMPNNRFLAERTGGTYSTLKVQPAELEDSGVYFCASSFTGSLYNEQFFGPGTRLTVL.

This clonotype was detected once. The gene calls are TRBV20-1 and TRBJ2-7, with D hard to call. Trimming took 3 bases from V and 0 from J, leaving 6 bases between them. Germline V CDR1 and CDR2: DFQATT, SNEGSKA (reference sequence). The CDR3 contains 12 residues. The CDR3 region has the DNA TGCAGTGCTAGGTACGGCTCCTACGAGCAGTACTTC. Translation: CSARYGSYEQYF.

This sequence joins TRBV6-1 and TRBJ1-5; D not resolved. The germline gives CDR1 MNHNS, CDR2 SASEGT. CDR3 size: 19 residues. Trimming took off 4 bases at V and 3 bases at J, with 25 bases between the two ends. Here the CDR3 reads CASSVRRSPTGGINQPQHF. As DNA, the CDR3 is TGTGCCAGCAGTGTGAGACGTAGCCCGACCGGTGGGATCAATCAGCCCCAGCATTTT.

V gene TRBV9 combines with J gene TRBJ1-1; 7 positions agree with TRBD1. The trim removed 4 bases at V and 11 bases at J, leaving 11 bases unmatched. The germline CDR1 and CDR2 sequences are SGDLS and YYNGEE. This CDR3 has 13 residues. Written as DNA, the CDR3 is TGTGCCAGCAGCCCCGGACAGGTTCCCTATGCTTTCTTT. Protein sequence: CASSPGQVPYAFF.

The rearrangement uses TRBV9 and TRBJ2-3, with 9 bases that match TRBD1. CDR1 SGDLS and CDR2 YYNGEE come from the germline V gene. The junction had 3 bases not matched to a gene; V was cut back by 3 bases and J by 1 base. The CDR3 is 15 residues long. This CDR3 is CASSAGQGGTDTQYF. The DNA of the CDR3 is TGTGCCAGCAGCGCGGGACAGGGCGGCACAGATACGCAGTATTTT.

The J gene is TRBJ2-1, the V gene TRBV27; either TRBD1 or TRBD2 may fit D (5 bases each). The CDR3 is 18 amino acids. Looked up from germline, CDR1 is MNHEY and CDR2 is SMNVEV (reference sequence). With 3 bases removed from V and 0 bases from J, the gap between germline ends came to 18 bases. The CDR3 nucleotides read TGTGCCAGCAGTTTCGAGGGGCGAGGTCCAAGCTCCTACAATGAGCAGTTCTTC. Its protein is CASSFEGRGPSSYNEQFF.

The gene calls are TRBV23-1 and TRBJ2-7; no clear D. TRBV23-1 is an ORF, and what it does is uncertain. CDR3 size: 19 residues. The V gene lost 2 bases and the J gene lost 3 bases, with 26 bases spanning the gap. In DNA, the CDR3 is TGCGCCAGCAGTCAACCCCTTCCATATTATCGTGGGGAAGACTACGAGCAGTACTTC. Amino acid sequence: CASSQPLPYYRGEDYEQYF.

This clonotype has a handful of counts. This chain connects TRBV13 to TRBJ2-7; 13 bases match TRBD2. Germline V gives CDR1 PRHDT, CDR2 FYEKMQ (reference sequence). V shed 6 bases, J shed 2 bases, and the junction held 4 bases outside the gene matches. The CDR3 covers 15 residues. The CDR3 protein is CASSPTSGGAYEQYF. CDR3 DNA sequence: TGTGCCAGCAGTCCAACTAGCGGGGGGGCCTACGAGCAGTACTTC.

J is TRBJ1-1 and V is TRBV4-1; possibly TRBD1 for D (6 bases). The CDR3 length is 14 residues. Germline V gene lookup returns CDR1 MGHRA and CDR2 YSYEKL. V gave up 3 bases and J gave up 1 base, with 9 bases separating them. The chain's CDR3 is CASSHLTGNTEAFF. Written as DNA, the CDR3 is TGCGCCAGCAGCCACTTGACAGGGAACACTGAAGCTTTCTTT.

The rearrangement uses TRBV7-8 and TRBJ1-1; the D gene is possibly TRBD1 (5 bases). Trimming removed 1 base at V and 5 bases at J, with 17 bases between. The CDR3 is made up of 16 amino acids. CDR1 is SGHVS and CDR2 is FQNEAQ in the germline V gene. The CDR3 sequence is CASSLDAGSGGTEAFF. The CDR3 DNA reads as TGTGCCAGCAGCTTAGACGCGGGATCGGGGGGAACTGAAGCTTTCTTT.

J is TRBJ2-6 and V is TRBV11-1; D may be TRBD1 (5 bases). The CDR3 runs to 14 residues. Germline V CDR1 and CDR2: SGHAT, FQDESV (reference sequence). V was trimmed by 8 bases and J by 0 bases, leaving 8 bases between them. The CDR3: CASEDSSGANVLTF. DNA for the CDR3: TGTGCCAGCGAAGACAGCTCTGGGGCCAACGTCCTGACTTTC.

The V and J genes are TRBV12-3 or TRBV12-4 and TRBJ1-2; D perhaps matches TRBD1 (5 bases). The CDR3 runs to 12 residues. Trimming removed 3 bases from V and 7 bases from J, with 9 bases in between. DNA of the CDR3: TGTGCCAGCAGTTTGGGTGGGGGTGGCTACACCTTC. Translation: CASSLGGGGYTF.

The chain combines TRBV7-9 with TRBJ1-2, with unresolved D. The CDR3 totals 13 residues. Germline CDR1 SEHNR, CDR2 FQNEAQ (reference sequence). With 5 bases removed from V and 3 bases from J, the gap between germline ends came to 10 bases. CDR3 loop: CASSPRADYGYTF. The CDR3 coding sequence is TGTGCCAGCAGCCCGCGGGCAGACTATGGCTACACCTTC.

The V call is TRBV4-3, the J call TRBJ2-3; the match to TRBD2 covers 9 bases. The CDR3 is 17 residues long. Looked up from germline, CDR1 is LGHNA and CDR2 is YSLEER. V gave up 0 bases and J gave up 0 bases; unmatched junction bases: 4. In DNA, the CDR3 is TGCGCCAGCAGCCAAGATGGAACTAGCGGGAGCACAGATACGCAGTATTTT. It yields the protein CASSQDGTSGSTDTQYF.

This chain links TRBV5-1 with TRBJ2-1; TRBD1 is a possible D gene (5 bases). The CDR3 sequence is 15 residues long. Germline CDR1 and CDR2: SGHRS and YFSETQ. Trimming left V 1 base short and J 1 base short, with 9 bases between. CDR3 sequence (DNA): TGCGCCAGCAGCTTGTCACAGGAGTCCTACAATGAGCAGTTCTTC. Encoded protein: CASSLSQESYNEQFF.

This clonotype came up once. The V gene is TRBV15, the J gene TRBJ2-4, with no clear D. This CDR3 is 13 amino acids long. V lost 8 bases, J lost 3 bases, and 11 bases lay in between. Looked up from germline, CDR1 is LNHNV and CDR2 is YYDKDF (reference sequence). The CDR3 is CATSSAGKNIQYF. As DNA, the CDR3 is TGTGCCACCTCCAGCGCCGGCAAAAACATTCAGTACTTC. The full variable domain, its missing parts supplied by reference TRBV15 and TRBJ2-4, is DAMVIQNPRYQVTQFGKPVTLSCSQTLNHNVMYWYQQKSSQAPKLLFHYYDKDFNNEADTPDNFQSRRPNTSFCFLDIRSPGLGDTAMYLCATSSAGKNIQYFGAGTRLSVL.

This chain connects TRBV4-1 to TRBJ1-5; TRBD1 matches at 8 bases. Germline trimming cut 0 bases from V and 2 bases from J; bases unmatched to any gene: 6. Germline-derived CDR1 and CDR2 are MGHRA and YSYEKL. This CDR3 is built from 17 residues. DNA for the CDR3: TGCGCCAGCAGCCAAGATGGAGCGGGACAGGGCAATCAGCCCCAGCATTTT. As protein: CASSQDGAGQGNQPQHF.

The chain carries TRBV13 and TRBJ1-5, with D perhaps matching TRBD1 (6 bases). This CDR3 comprises 13 residues. Germline CDR1 and CDR2: PRHDT and FYEKMQ (reference sequence). Trimming removed 6 bases at V and 5 bases at J, with 11 bases between. The CDR3 sequence: CASRDSVHQPQHF. CDR3 DNA sequence: TGTGCCAGCAGGGACAGCGTACATCAGCCCCAGCATTTT.